This T cell receptor beta chain was documented in a study of control samples from healthy donors and cancer patients. The J segment lost 0 bases and the V segment lost 4 bases, leaving 6 bases of the junction unmatched. CDR1 is SGHRS and CDR2 is YFSETQ in the germline V gene. This CDR3 spans 16 amino acids. TCRdb keeps only in-frame clones here, not all; method: immunoSEQ multiplex PCR. The sample contains over 100,000 clones, about 90% of which appear only once. The specimen sequenced was blood. The chain joins TRBV5-1 to TRBJ2-7, with 11 nucleotides matching TRBD2. The origin of this receptor is a woman between 45 and 65 years old in good health. The CDR3 bases are TGCGCCAGCAGCCGGGAGGGACTAGCGGTCTCCTACGAGCAGTACTTC. Its translation: CASSREGLAVSYEQYF. The whole variable domain, remainder taken from reference TRBV5-1 and TRBJ2-7, is KAGVTQTPRYLIKTRGQQVTLSCSPISGHRSVSWYQQTPGQGLQFLFEYFSETQRNKGNFPGRFSGRQFSNSRSEMNVSTLELGDSALYLCASSREGLAVSYEQYFGPGTRLTVT.